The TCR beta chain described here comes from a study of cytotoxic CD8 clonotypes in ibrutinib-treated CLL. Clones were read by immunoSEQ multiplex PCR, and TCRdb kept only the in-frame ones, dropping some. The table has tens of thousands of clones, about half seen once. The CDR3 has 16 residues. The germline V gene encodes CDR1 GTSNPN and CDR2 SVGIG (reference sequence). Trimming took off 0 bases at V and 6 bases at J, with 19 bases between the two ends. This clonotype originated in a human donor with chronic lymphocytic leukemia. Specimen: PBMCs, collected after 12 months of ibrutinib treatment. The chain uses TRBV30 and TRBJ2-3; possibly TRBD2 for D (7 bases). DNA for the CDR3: TGTGCCTGGAGTGTCCGTTGGGGGCGGGAGTCGGATACGCAGTATTTT. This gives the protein CAWSVRWGRESDTQYF.